The clone carrying this TCR beta chain has just one count. Produced via immunoSEQ multiplex PCR; TCRdb's table is partial and in-frame only. The table has 50,000 to 55,000 clones, roughly 90% seen once; the top ten hold around 5%. The germline V gene encodes CDR1 SGHTA and CDR2 FQGNSA. This CDR3 has 14 amino acids. The V gene lost 2 bases and the J gene lost 5 bases, with 11 bases spanning the gap. These data originate in a study of glioma-infiltrating T cells after dendritic cell vaccination. Described time point: after dendritic cell vaccination, including at tumor progression/relapse. The sequence derives from a human donor with glioblastoma. Sequencing was performed on blood, taken after dendritic cell vaccination. This rearrangement joins TRBV7-2 to TRBJ2-3, with D tentatively TRBD2 (7 bases). CDR3 in DNA: TGTGCCAGCAGCTTAAAGGGGGGGAGAGATACGCAGTATTTT. Its protein is CASSLKGGRDTQYF.